This TCR beta chain was captured in a study of shared clonotypes between healthy human individuals. On this clone: The same CDR3 can be traced to other DNA sequences in this sample.

Produced via immunoSEQ multiplex PCR; TCRdb's table is partial and in-frame only. The sample carries a few million clones, over 85% recorded once. Sequenced: naive CD4+ T cells from PBMCs. As for subset: CD45RA+ positively selected. This TCR was recovered from a man between 18 and 29 years old in good health. Some clones in this sample may be carry-over from other donors' samples.

The CDR3 DNA reads as TGTGCCAGCAGCCCGCAGGGATATGGCTACACCTTC. It specifies CASSPQGYGYTF. The gene calls are TRBV11-2 and TRBJ1-2, with D perhaps TRBD1 (5 bases). With 5 bases removed from V and 5 bases from J, the gap between germline ends came to 9 bases. CDR1 is SGHAT and CDR2 is FQNNGV in the germline V gene. The CDR3 extends over 12 amino acids.